Below, 31 T cell receptor beta chains from the same sample are listed, as sequenced in a study of T cell responses to AZD1222 COVID-19 vaccine. Profiled with immunoSEQ multiplex PCR; TCRdb holds only in-frame clones, not every one. The top ten hold 1.5% to 2% of the sample, which has about 130,000 clones, roughly 94% seen once. Source: peripheral blood, taken on day 0 of AZD1222 vaccination. The receptor set was obtained from an adult in good health.

The chain recombines TRBV7-9 with TRBJ2-7; D is perhaps TRBD1 (5 bases). CDR3 length: 15 amino acids. From germline, CDR1 is SEHNR and CDR2 FQNEAQ (reference sequence). V was pared by 1 base and J by 1 base, with 11 bases between. The CDR3 coding sequence is TGTGCCAGCAGCTTAGGACAGACAGCTTCCTACGAGCAGTACTTC. The encoded protein is CASSLGQTASYEQYF.

The rearrangement joins TRBV5-4 to TRBJ2-5; 9 nucleotides match TRBD1. Germline lookup yields CDR1 SGHNT and CDR2 YYREEE (reference sequence). The CDR3 is 13 residues long. The V and J ends lost 4 bases and 4 bases, in that order; junction bases with no gene match: 2. CDR3 protein: CASSVDRGETQYF. As DNA, the CDR3 is TGTGCCAGCAGCGTGGACAGGGGAGAGACCCAGTACTTC.

V usage is TRBV6-5 and J usage is TRBJ2-7; TRBD1 agrees at 11 bases. CDR1 is MNHEY, CDR2 SVGAGI, per germline. CDR3 length: 14 amino acids. Germline trimming cut 7 bases from V and 3 bases from J; bases unmatched to any gene: 5. For the CDR3, the DNA is TGTGCCAGCATATGGGGACAGGGGGGCTACGAGCAGTACTTC. Translated, it gives CASIWGQGGYEQYF.

This clone appeared a single time. This chain joins TRBV5-4 and TRBJ2-2, with 7 nucleotides matching TRBD2. Per germline, CDR1 SGHNT and CDR2 YYREEE (reference sequence). The CDR3 sequence is 18 residues long. V lost 2 bases and J lost 4; bases outside the gene matches: 14. This CDR3 reads CASSLRGGLVGATGELFF. DNA of the CDR3: TGTGCCAGCAGCTTACGCGGAGGACTAGTAGGGGCCACCGGGGAGCTGTTTTTT.

This rearrangement joins TRBV7-3 to TRBJ1-1, with 7 bases that match TRBD1. This CDR3 has 14 residues. Germline V CDR1 and CDR2: SGHTA, FQGTGA. The V gene end was trimmed by 5 bases and the J gene end by 4 bases; junction bases not matched to a gene: 7. The CDR3 reads CASSTDRETTEAFF. CDR3 nucleotides: TGTGCCAGCAGCACCGACAGGGAGACCACTGAAGCTTTCTTT.

The chain uses TRBV2 and TRBJ1-5; 9 bases match TRBD1. Losses at the gene ends were 5 bases for V and 6 bases for J; bases not matched to a gene: 11. This CDR3 spans 16 amino acids. CDR1 is SNHLY and CDR2 is FYNNEI in the germline V gene. The CDR3: CASSYKTGGGRQPQHF. The CDR3 coding sequence is TGTGCCAGCAGTTATAAAACAGGGGGCGGTCGTCAGCCCCAGCATTTT.

This chain joins TRBV13 and TRBJ1-2; the D is unclear. Trimming pared 2 bases from V and 4 bases from J, leaving 8 bases between. Per the germline V gene, CDR1 is PRHDT and CDR2 is FYEKMQ (reference sequence). This CDR3 region has 13 residues. The CDR3 spells CASSLTGTYGYTF. The CDR3 DNA sequence: TGTGCCAGCAGCTTAACCGGCACCTATGGCTACACCTTC.

J is TRBJ2-3 and V is TRBV7-8, with D possibly TRBD2 on 6 matching bases. Per germline, CDR1 SGHVS and CDR2 FQNEAQ. Trimming shortened V by 3 bases and J by 2 bases, and 6 bases separated the two germline ends. The CDR3 is 13 amino acids. CDR3 loop: CASSLDYTDTQYF. CDR3 DNA: TGTGCCAGCAGCTTGGACTACACAGATACGCAGTATTTT. The entire variable domain, with the rest obtained from reference TRBV7-8 and TRBJ2-3, is as follows: GAGVSQSPRYKVAKRGQDVALRCDPISGHVSLFWYQQALGQGPEFLTYFQNEAQLDKSGLPSDRFFAERPEGSVSTLKIQRTQQEDSAVYLCASSLDYTDTQYFGPGTRLTVL.

The rearrangement uses TRBV19 and TRBJ2-7; 7 bases line up with TRBD1. The trim removed 4 bases at V and 2 bases at J, leaving 8 bases unmatched. In germline, CDR1 is LNHDA, CDR2 SQIVND (reference sequence). The CDR3 has 15 amino acids. CDR3 sequence: CASSTIQGTAYEQYF. In nucleotides, the CDR3 is TGTGCCAGTAGTACGATACAGGGGACGGCCTACGAGCAGTACTTC.

V and J are TRBV29-1 and TRBJ1-1; 7 nucleotides agree with TRBD1. CDR3 length equals 14 residues. Germline V gene lookup returns CDR1 SQVTM and CDR2 ANQGSEA. Unmatched junction bases numbered 10, after V lost 6 bases and J lost 3 bases. For the CDR3, the DNA is TGCAGCGTCCGACAGGGATGGGGAGACACTGAAGCTTTCTTT. Residues: CSVRQGWGDTEAFF.

V gene TRBV3-1 (or the pseudogene TRBV3-2) combines with J gene TRBJ2-4; no definite D call. CDR1 is LGHDT, CDR2 YNNKEL, per germline (reference sequence). This CDR3 has 15 amino acids. V lost 2 bases and J 2 bases, leaving 10 bases between the germline ends. CDR3 loop: CASSQYSRPKNIQYF. Written as DNA, the CDR3 is TGTGCCAGCAGCCAATATAGTCGGCCCAAAAACATTCAGTACTTC.

In this sample, this clone turned up once. The chain has TRBV29-1 and TRBJ1-2; D call uncertain. The V and J ends lost 5 bases and 4 bases respectively, with 8 bases between them. The CDR3 has 11 amino acids. Germline V gives CDR1 SQVTM, CDR2 ANQGSEA. This CDR3 is CSVQEGYGYTF. The CDR3 nucleotides read TGCAGCGTTCAGGAGGGCTATGGCTACACCTTC.

This chain uses TRBV30 with TRBJ1-4; 9 nucleotides line up with TRBD1. This CDR3 has 16 residues. V shed 0 bases, J shed 9 bases, and the junction held 11 bases outside the gene matches. Germline assignment: CDR1 GTSNPN and CDR2 SVGIG (reference sequence). CDR3 bases: TGTGCCTGGAGTGTACCTCGGACAGGGGTAAATAAAAAACTGTTTTTT. Translation: CAWSVPRTGVNKKLFF. The entire variable domain, with the rest obtained from reference TRBV30 and TRBJ1-4, is as follows: SQTIHQWPATLVQPVGSPLSLECTVEGTSNPNLYWYRQAAGRGLQLLFYSVGIGQISSEVPQNLSASRPQDRQFILSSKKLLLSDSGFYLCAWSVPRTGVNKKLFFGSGTQLSVL.

On this clone: In the same sample, other DNA sequences code for this CDR3. The rearrangement uses TRBV5-1 and TRBJ2-1, with a weak D call TRBD1 (5 bases). The CDR3 loop spans 15 amino acids. The germline CDR1 and CDR2 sequences are SGHRS and YFSETQ. Trimming left V 0 bases short and J 1 base short, with 8 bases between. The chain's CDR3 is CASSLGGSSYNEQFF. In DNA, the CDR3 is TGCGCCAGCAGCTTGGGGGGCTCGTCCTACAATGAGCAGTTCTTC.

The chain carries TRBV10-2 and TRBJ2-7, with D possibly TRBD2 on 6 matching bases. V lost 4 bases, J lost 9 bases, and 16 bases lay in between. The CDR3 spans 13 residues. Germline loops: CDR1 WSHSY, CDR2 SAAADI. The CDR3 sequence is CASSAELGGGQYF. The CDR3 bases are TGCGCCAGCAGTGCCGAACTCGGGGGTGGGCAGTACTTC.

The genes are TRBV4-3 and TRBJ2-1, with 7 bases that match TRBD1. The CDR3 extends over 16 amino acids. Germline V gene data show CDR1 as LGHNA and CDR2 as YSLEER. V lost 3 bases, J lost 6 bases, and 11 bases stayed unmatched. For the CDR3, the DNA is TGCGCCAGCAGCCATAAGACAGGGTGGACCCCCAATGAGCAGTTCTTC. Translation: CASSHKTGWTPNEQFF.

Here the CDR3 reads CASSPPGGMGPNEQFF. For the CDR3, the DNA is TGTGCCAGCAGCCCCCCCGGGGGCATGGGGCCCAATGAGCAGTTCTTC. The V and J genes are TRBV3-1 (or the pseudogene TRBV3-2) and TRBJ2-1; D may match TRBD1 or TRBD2 (6 bases each). The germline V and J ends were trimmed by 4 bases and 6 bases, with 19 bases remaining between them. Germline lookup yields CDR1 LGHDT and CDR2 YNNKEL (reference sequence). This CDR3 region has 16 residues.

This clone was observed a single time. V is TRBV7-9 and J is TRBJ2-5, with TRBD1 as a possible D gene (6 bases). Germline assignment: CDR1 SEHNR and CDR2 FQNEAQ (reference sequence). V gave up 4 bases and J gave up 4 bases, with 10 bases separating them. The CDR3 is 13 amino acids. CDR3 DNA: TGTGCCAGCAGCTGGACGGACAGAGAGACCCAGTACTTC. This codes for CASSWTDRETQYF.

This clone was detected only a few times. The chain links TRBV9 to TRBJ2-2; possibly TRBD1 or TRBD2 for D (6 bases each). Germline-derived CDR1 and CDR2 are SGDLS and YYNGEE. Trimming removed 0 bases at V and 9 bases at J, with 9 bases between. This CDR3 contains 13 residues. In DNA form, the CDR3 reads TGTGCCAGCAGCGTAGCTCGGGGGCGGGAGCTGTTTTTT. It is translated as CASSVARGRELFF.

This sequence joins TRBV28 and TRBJ2-7; D is uncertain. Trimming stripped 3 bases from V and 3 bases from J, with 12 bases between. CDR1 is MDHEN, CDR2 SYDVKM, per germline. The CDR3 is 14 amino acids. This CDR3 is CASSFVLQIYEQYF. In DNA form, the CDR3 reads TGTGCCAGCAGTTTCGTTTTACAGATCTACGAGCAGTACTTC. The full variable domain, rest sourced from reference TRBV28 and TRBJ2-7, is DVKVTQSSRYLVKRTGEKVFLECVQDMDHENMFWYRQDPGLGLRLIYFSYDVKMKEKGDIPEGYSVSREKKERFSLILESASTNQTSMYLCASSFVLQIYEQYFGPGTRLTVT.

The rearrangement links TRBV6-2 or TRBV6-3 to TRBJ2-3, with D unclear. Germline values: CDR1 MNHEY, CDR2 SVGEGT. The CDR3 is made up of 13 amino acids. Trimming took 2 bases from V and 3 from J, leaving 6 bases between them. This CDR3 is CASSYVGTDTQYF. DNA of the CDR3: TGTGCCAGCAGTTACGTGGGGACAGATACGCAGTATTTT.

V and J are TRBV7-9 and TRBJ1-2; a possible D gene is TRBD1 (5 bases). Germline V gene sequence: CDR1 SEHNR, CDR2 FQNEAQ (reference sequence). CDR3 length: 10 amino acids. The CDR3 loop is CAVTGHGYTF. Written as DNA, the CDR3 is TGTGCGGTCACAGGTCATGGCTACACCTTC.

The J gene is TRBJ1-2, the V gene TRBV28, with no clear D. Looked up from germline, CDR1 is MDHEN and CDR2 is SYDVKM. The germline V and J ends were trimmed by 5 bases and 3 bases, with 13 bases remaining between them. This CDR3 contains 14 residues. In DNA form, the CDR3 reads TGTGCCAGCAGTGGGAGGGCGATATACTATGGCTACACCTTC. Its translation is CASSGRAIYYGYTF.

The chain employs TRBV3-1 (or the pseudogene TRBV3-2) and TRBJ2-1; D might be TRBD2 (6 bases). Trimming removed 4 bases at V and 8 bases at J, with 15 bases between. The germline V gene encodes CDR1 LGHDT and CDR2 YNNKEL (reference sequence). The CDR3 is 14 residues long. In nucleotides, the CDR3 is TGTGCCAGCAGCCCCTCGTCGGGGAGGCATGAGCAGTTCTTC. Protein: CASSPSSGRHEQFF.

The rearrangement links TRBV18 to TRBJ2-7; no clear D. The CDR3 is 12 residues long. V dropped 3 bases and J dropped 5 bases, with 8 bases sitting between them. Per germline, CDR1 KGHSH and CDR2 LQKENI. The CDR3, as DNA: TGTGCCAGCTCACCCCGTTCGGACGAGCAGTACTTC. Its translation is CASSPRSDEQYF.

The CDR3 reads CASSGQGGLIEQFF. In DNA form, the CDR3 reads TGTGCCAGCAGTGGGCAGGGAGGATTGATTGAGCAGTTCTTC. This sequence joins TRBV2 and TRBJ2-1; a weak D match, TRBD2 (6 bases). In germline, CDR1 is SNHLY, CDR2 FYNNEI. The CDR3 runs to 14 residues. With 4 bases removed from V and 9 bases from J, the gap between germline ends came to 16 bases.

V gene TRBV10-3 combines with J gene TRBJ1-3, with 10 bases aligning to TRBD1. The CDR3 contains 14 residues. CDR1 and CDR2 from the germline V gene are ENHRY and SYGVKD. The V gene end was trimmed by 7 bases and the J gene end by 6 bases; junction bases not matched to a gene: 6. The CDR3 protein is CAIKGQGGVNTIYF. The DNA for the CDR3 is TGTGCCATCAAAGGACAGGGGGGAGTAAACACCATATATTTT.

J is TRBJ1-4 and V is TRBV7-8; D not certain. The CDR3 has 12 residues. Germline V gives CDR1 SGHVS, CDR2 FQNEAQ. Trimming took 7 bases from V and 14 from J, leaving 17 bases between them. The CDR3 nucleotides are TGTGCCAGCAACTTGGTCCCGGGTGACCTGTTTTTT. This codes for CASNLVPGDLFF.

This chain joins TRBV25-1 and TRBJ2-3; D is possibly TRBD2 (5 bases). Germline CDR1 and CDR2: MGHDK and SYGVNS. V was shortened by 1 base and J by 6 bases, with 11 bases between the two germline ends. This CDR3 has 14 residues. The CDR3 sequence: CASSEFSPGDTQYF. The DNA of the CDR3 is TGTGCCAGCAGTGAATTCTCGCCGGGGGATACGCAGTATTTT.

The table lists this clone with a few counts. CDR3 region: CASSAGQGGTDTQYF. The CDR3 nucleotides read TGTGCCAGCAGCGCAGGACAGGGGGGGACAGATACGCAGTATTTT. This sequence joins TRBV7-9 and TRBJ2-3; 10 nucleotides line up with TRBD1. The germline V gene encodes CDR1 SEHNR and CDR2 FQNEAQ (reference sequence). This CDR3 has 15 residues. V dropped 5 bases and J dropped 3; count of bases not matched to a gene: 5.

The chain is built from TRBV5-4 and TRBJ2-3; perhaps TRBD2 as D (7 bases). The germline V and J ends were trimmed by 2 bases and 3 bases, with 16 bases remaining between them. Germline V gives CDR1 SGHNT, CDR2 YYREEE (reference sequence). CDR3 length equals 16 residues. CDR3 sequence (DNA): TGTGCCAGCAGCTTTCGGCGGGGGCGGGGGACAGATACGCAGTATTTT. This sequence encodes CASSFRRGRGTDTQYF.